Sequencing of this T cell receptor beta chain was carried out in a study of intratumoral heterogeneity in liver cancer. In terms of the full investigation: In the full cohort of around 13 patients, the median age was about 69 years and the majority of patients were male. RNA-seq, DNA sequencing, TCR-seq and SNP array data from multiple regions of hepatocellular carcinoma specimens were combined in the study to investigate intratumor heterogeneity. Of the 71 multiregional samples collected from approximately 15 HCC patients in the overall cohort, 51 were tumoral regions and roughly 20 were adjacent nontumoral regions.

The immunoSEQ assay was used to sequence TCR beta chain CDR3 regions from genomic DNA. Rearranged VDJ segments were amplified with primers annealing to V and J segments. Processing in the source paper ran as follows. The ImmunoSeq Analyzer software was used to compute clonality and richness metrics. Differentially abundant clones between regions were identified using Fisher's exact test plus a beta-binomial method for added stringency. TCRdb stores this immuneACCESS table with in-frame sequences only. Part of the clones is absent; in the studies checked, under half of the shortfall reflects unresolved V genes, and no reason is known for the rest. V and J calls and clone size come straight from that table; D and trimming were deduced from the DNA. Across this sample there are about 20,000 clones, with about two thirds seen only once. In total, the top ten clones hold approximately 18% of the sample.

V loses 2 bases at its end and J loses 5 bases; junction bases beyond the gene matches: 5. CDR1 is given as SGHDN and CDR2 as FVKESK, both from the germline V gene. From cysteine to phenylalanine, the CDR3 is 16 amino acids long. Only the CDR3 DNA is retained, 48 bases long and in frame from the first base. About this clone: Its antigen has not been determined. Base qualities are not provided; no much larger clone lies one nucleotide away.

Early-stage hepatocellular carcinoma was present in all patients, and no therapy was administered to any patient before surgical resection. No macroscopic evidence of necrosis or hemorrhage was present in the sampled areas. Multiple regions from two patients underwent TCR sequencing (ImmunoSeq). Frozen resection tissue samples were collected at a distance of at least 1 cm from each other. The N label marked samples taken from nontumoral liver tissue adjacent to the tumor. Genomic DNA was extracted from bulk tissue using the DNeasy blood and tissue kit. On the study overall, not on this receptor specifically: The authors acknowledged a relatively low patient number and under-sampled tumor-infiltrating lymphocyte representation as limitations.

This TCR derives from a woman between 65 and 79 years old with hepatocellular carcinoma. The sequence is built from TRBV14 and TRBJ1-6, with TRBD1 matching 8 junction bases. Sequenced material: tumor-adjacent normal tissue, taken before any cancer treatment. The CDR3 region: CASSQRTGQNNSPLHF. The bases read TGTGCCAGCAGCCAAAGGACAGGGCAAAATAATTCACCCCTCCACTTT.